This TCR beta chain was sequenced during a study of T cell responses to AZD1222 COVID-19 vaccine. Overall study findings and caveats: Donors were largely white British and mainly female; clonal diversity was possibly underestimated.

V trimming: 5 bases; J trimming: 3 bases; junction bases outside the gene matches: 6. The length of the CDR3 is 15 residues. Germline CDR1 SGHNT, CDR2 YYREEE (reference sequence). Assay used: immunoSEQ multiplex PCR; TCRdb lists only in-frame clones, some missing. The table shows 150,000 to 180,000 clones, with 85% to 95% occurring only once. Comments on this clone: The antigen is not known.

The chain employs TRBV5-4 and TRBJ2-1, with 9 positions matching TRBD1. The source of this sequence is an adult who received the AZD1222 COVID-19 vaccine. The source was peripheral blood, collected 28 days after the second AZD1222 dose. The DNA for the CDR3 is TGTGCCAGCAGTCTAGGGACAGGGAACTACAATGAGCAGTTCTTC. It is translated as CASSLGTGNYNEQFF.